These 13 T cell receptor beta chains share one sample of origin, sequenced in a study of blood T cell repertoires in COVID-19. TCRdb's table, derived via immunoSEQ multiplex PCR, lists solely in-frame clones and lacks some. The sample gives roughly 140,000 clones, approximately 83% of which show up once; around 8% is in the top ten. Sequencing was performed on peripheral blood. Source of these receptors: a woman in her sixties with COVID-19, enrolled during active disease.

The rearrangement joins TRBV4-3 to TRBJ1-3; D perhaps matches TRBD1 (6 bases). The CDR3 runs 16 residues. Deletions cut 0 bases from V and 0 bases from J, with 9 bases between. Germline V gene data show CDR1 as LGHNA and CDR2 as YSLEER. CDR3 amino acids: CASSQEFRGSGNTIYF. For the CDR3, the DNA is TGCGCCAGCAGCCAAGAGTTCAGGGGCTCTGGAAACACCATATATTTT.

The sample holds one count of this clone. This chain links TRBV5-6 with TRBJ1-6; D remains unclear. Germline lookup yields CDR1 SGHDT and CDR2 YYEEEE. The V end was cut by 0 bases, the J end by 0 bases, with 7 bases between. The CDR3 contains 16 residues. The CDR3 is CASSLAVRSYNSPLHF. CDR3 sequence (DNA): TGTGCCAGCAGCTTGGCCGTCCGCTCCTATAATTCACCCCTCCACTTT.

The chain is built from TRBV18 and TRBJ1-1; D is perhaps TRBD1 (5 bases). This CDR3 comprises 13 residues. V lost 2 bases and J lost 5, with 9 bases in between. The germline V gene has CDR1 KGHSH and CDR2 LQKENI. This CDR3 reads CASSPGRGTEAFF. In DNA, the CDR3 is TGTGCCAGCTCACCAGGGAGGGGAACTGAAGCTTTCTTT.

V gene TRBV7-8 combines with J gene TRBJ2-2; perhaps TRBD2 as D (5 bases). V dropped 5 bases and J dropped 1 base, with 14 bases sitting between them. The V gene's germline CDR1 is SGHVS and CDR2 FQNEAQ. The CDR3 is made up of 16 amino acids. The CDR3: CASSRDPGLNTGELFF. CDR3 in DNA: TGTGCCAGCAGCCGAGACCCGGGATTGAACACCGGGGAGCTGTTTTTT.

The J gene is TRBJ2-7, the V gene TRBV19; 9 bases agree with TRBD2. The CDR3 is 15 residues long. Germline CDR1 reads LNHDA; CDR2 reads SQIVND (reference sequence). The ends lost 4 bases at V and 0 bases at J; junction bases unmatched: 4. CDR3 amino acids: CASSTERGDSYEQYF. The CDR3 nucleotides are TGTGCCAGTAGTACCGAGCGGGGGGACTCCTACGAGCAGTACTTC.

The chain's CDR3 is CASSKGQPTNSPLHF. The CDR3, as DNA: TGTGCCAGCAGTAAAGGACAACCCACTAATTCACCCCTCCACTTT. V is TRBV2 and J is TRBJ1-6, with TRBD1 as a possible D gene (5 bases). Between the trimmed V and J ends, which lost 5 bases and 6 bases, there was a span of 14 bases. This CDR3 is 15 amino acids long. In germline, CDR1 is SNHLY, CDR2 FYNNEI. The full variable domain, in which reference TRBV2 and TRBJ1-6 provide the parts outside the CDR3, is EPEVTQTPSHQVTQMGQEVILRCVPISNHLYFYWYRQILGQKVEFLVSFYNNEISEKSEIFDDQFSVERPDGSNFTLKIRSTKLEDSAMYFCASSKGQPTNSPLHFGNGTRLTVT.

The gene calls are TRBV5-4 and TRBJ2-3, with D tentatively TRBD2 (6 bases). The length of the CDR3 is 15 residues. Germline-derived CDR1 and CDR2 are SGHNT and YYREEE (reference sequence). V was trimmed by 5 bases and J by 3 bases, leaving 16 bases between them. The CDR3 region has the DNA TGTGCCAGCAGTGGCGGGGTTGCGGTAACAGATACGCAGTATTTT. Translation gives CASSGGVAVTDTQYF.

The chain has TRBV7-2 and TRBJ2-3; tentatively, D is TRBD2 (5 bases). The germline V and J ends were trimmed by 8 bases and 4 bases, with 16 bases remaining between them. From germline, CDR1 is SGHTA and CDR2 FQGNSA. CDR3 length: 14 amino acids. DNA for the CDR3: TGTGCCAGCCTTCCTGTCCGGGGAGCAGATACGCAGTATTTT. Its protein is CASLPVRGADTQYF.

This clone was counted once. V gene TRBV19 combines with J gene TRBJ1-1; 8 bases are a match to TRBD1. V was pared by 3 bases and J by 0 bases, with 0 bases of the junction left unmatched. CDR1 and CDR2 (germline): LNHDA, SQIVND (reference sequence). The CDR3 totals 14 residues. CDR3 nucleotides: TGTGCCAGTAGTATGGACAGGGTGAACACTGAAGCTTTCTTT. Amino acid sequence: CASSMDRVNTEAFF.

The rearrangement joins TRBV9 to TRBJ1-2, with unresolved D. CDR3 size: 13 residues. V dropped 4 bases and J dropped 2 bases, with 9 bases sitting between them. CDR1 is SGDLS, CDR2 YYNGEE, per germline. CDR3 residues: CASSSGGNYGYTF. The CDR3 bases are TGTGCCAGCAGCAGCGGAGGGAACTATGGCTACACCTTC.

The V and J genes are TRBV18 and TRBJ1-1; tentative D call: TRBD1 (6 bases). The CDR3 consists of 14 residues. CDR1 and CDR2 from the germline V gene are KGHSH and LQKENI. The V end lost 3 bases, the J end lost 1 base, and 9 bases lay between the germline ends. Here the CDR3 DNA reads TGTGCCAGCTCACCGGGCAGGGGGAACACTGAAGCTTTCTTT. Translation: CASSPGRGNTEAFF.

This clone came up once. DNA of the CDR3: TGTGCCGGGTCCGACGGGGCCGGGGGTACGCAGTATTTT. This codes for CAGSDGAGGTQYF. The chain joins TRBV19 to TRBJ2-3; D perhaps matches TRBD2 (6 bases). Trimming stripped 11 bases from V and 8 bases from J, with 20 bases between. The V gene's germline CDR1 is LNHDA and CDR2 SQIVND (reference sequence). This CDR3 comprises 13 residues.

The rearrangement uses TRBV4-1 and TRBJ2-4; tentative D call: TRBD2 (5 bases). Trimming stripped 0 bases from V and 0 bases from J, with 15 bases between. Per germline, CDR1 MGHRA and CDR2 YSYEKL. The CDR3 loop spans 18 amino acids. The DNA for the CDR3 is TGCGCCAGCAGCCAAGACCGGGCAGACTACCTAGCCAAAAACATTCAGTACTTC. Its protein is CASSQDRADYLAKNIQYF.